What follows are 21 T cell receptor beta chains derived from one specimen sequenced in a study of blood T cell repertoires in COVID-19. Produced via immunoSEQ multiplex PCR; TCRdb's table is partial and in-frame only. This table holds about 140,000 clones, around four fifths found once. The source material was peripheral blood. The receptors here all came from a human donor in a cohort sampled during active COVID-19.

This chain links TRBV7-3 with TRBJ2-1, with 9 bases that match TRBD2. Germline lookup yields CDR1 SGHTA and CDR2 FQGTGA. The CDR3 is made up of 15 amino acids. Trimming at V came to 5 bases and at J to 6 bases, leaving 8 bases not matched to a gene. In nucleotides, the CDR3 is TGTGCCAGCAGCCGCGTAGCGGGAGAGAGCAATGAGCAGTTCTTC. It specifies CASSRVAGESNEQFF.

The chain uses TRBV5-4 and TRBJ1-5, with 8 bases that match TRBD1. After removal of 4 bases from V and 6 bases from J, the junction contained 9 bases not matched to a gene. The CDR3 has 15 amino acids. Germline CDR1 and CDR2: SGHNT and YYREEE (reference sequence). CDR3 nucleotides: TGTGCCAGCAGCGTCGACAGGGGCGAAGGTCAGCCCCAGCATTTT. Amino acid sequence: CASSVDRGEGQPQHF.

CDR3 protein: CASSGVGGRYEQYF. The CDR3 DNA is TGTGCCAGTAGTGGGGTAGGGGGCCGCTACGAGCAGTACTTC. The rearrangement uses TRBV19 and TRBJ2-7, with 7 bases lining up with TRBD1. CDR1 is LNHDA, CDR2 SQIVND, per germline (reference sequence). This CDR3 contains 14 residues. V shed 5 bases, J shed 3 bases, and the junction held 7 bases outside the gene matches.

This chain links TRBV2 with TRBJ2-2, with 11 bases matching TRBD2. The germline V gene encodes CDR1 SNHLY and CDR2 FYNNEI. The CDR3 is 16 residues long. Germline trimming cut 6 bases from V and 5 bases from J; bases unmatched to any gene: 8. CDR3: CASRTPSGGLTGELFF. The CDR3 bases are TGTGCCAGCAGAACCCCTAGCGGGGGGTTGACCGGGGAGCTGTTTTTT.

The rearrangement joins TRBV4-2 to TRBJ2-2, with 8 bases lining up with TRBD2. Unmatched junction bases numbered 6, after V lost 1 base and J lost 2 bases. The CDR3 has 17 amino acids. Germline-derived CDR1 and CDR2 are LGHNA and YNFKEQ. CDR3 sequence reads: CASSQALAGTNTGELFF. CDR3 DNA sequence: TGTGCCAGCAGCCAAGCCCTAGCGGGCACTAACACCGGGGAGCTGTTTTTT.

This chain links TRBV27 with TRBJ2-5; the match to TRBD1 covers 8 bases. Germline CDR1 is MNHEY and CDR2 is SMNVEV (reference sequence). V was clipped by 4 bases and J by 5 bases; unmatched bases: 12. This CDR3 has 16 residues. The CDR3 loop reads CASSSISGGAEETQYF. CDR3 in DNA: TGTGCCAGCAGTTCAATCTCAGGGGGCGCAGAGGAGACCCAGTACTTC.

The rearrangement joins TRBV19 to TRBJ1-2, with a possible D match to TRBD1 (5 bases). In germline, CDR1 is LNHDA, CDR2 SQIVND (reference sequence). Trimming took 2 bases from V and 3 from J, leaving 7 bases between them. There are 13 residues in the CDR3. In nucleotides, the CDR3 is TGTGCCAGTAGTATAAGGGGCGACTATGGCTACACCTTC. This codes for CASSIRGDYGYTF. Full variable domain (outside the CDR3, taken from reference TRBV19 and TRBJ1-2): DGGITQSPKYLFRKEGQNVTLSCEQNLNHDAMYWYRQDPGQGLRLIYYSQIVNDFQKGDIAEGYSVSREKKESFPLTVTSAQKNPTAFYLCASSIRGDYGYTFGSGTRLTVV.

Only a few counts were recorded for this clone. The chain has TRBV18 and TRBJ1-5; D might be TRBD1 (6 bases). Germline-derived CDR1 and CDR2 are KGHSH and LQKENI. The CDR3 runs to 16 residues. The ends were cut back, 2 bases at V and 1 base at J, with 12 bases in the middle. In nucleotides, the CDR3 is TGTGCCAGCTCACCAAGCGAGGGGGGGAGCAATCAGCCCCAGCATTTT. Protein product: CASSPSEGGSNQPQHF.

The chain recombines TRBV9 with TRBJ1-1; 11 bases agree with TRBD1. Germline CDR1 and CDR2: SGDLS and YYNGEE. J was trimmed by 5 bases and V by 4 bases; bases with no gene match: 7. The CDR3 totals 15 residues. The CDR3 protein is CASSPRGQGETEAFF. In DNA form, the CDR3 reads TGTGCCAGCAGCCCCCGGGGACAGGGGGAGACTGAAGCTTTCTTT. The variable domain in full, with the rest retrieved from reference TRBV9 and TRBJ1-1, is DSGVTQTPKHLITATGQRVTLRCSPRSGDLSVYWYQQSLDQGLQFLIQYYNGEERAKGNILERFSAQQFPDLHSELNLSSLELGDSALYFCASSPRGQGETEAFFGQGTRLTVV.

The rearrangement uses TRBV4-1 and TRBJ2-3, with TRBD2 matching over 8 bases. The J segment lost 0 bases and the V segment lost 2 bases, leaving 7 bases of the junction unmatched. The germline gives CDR1 MGHRA, CDR2 YSYEKL. The CDR3 extends over 17 amino acids. The CDR3 protein is CASSQHGAGVSTDTQYF. CDR3 coding DNA: TGCGCCAGCAGCCAACACGGAGCGGGGGTTAGCACAGATACGCAGTATTTT.

The chain uses TRBV28 and TRBJ2-7; 7 bases fit TRBD1. The CDR3 is made up of 15 amino acids. The germline gives CDR1 MDHEN, CDR2 SYDVKM. V dropped 3 bases and J dropped 0; count of bases not matched to a gene: 5. This CDR3 is CASSFDRADSYEQYF. In nucleotides, the CDR3 is TGTGCCAGCAGTTTCGACAGGGCGGACTCCTACGAGCAGTACTTC.

This chain joins TRBV10-2 and TRBJ1-4, with no clear D. This CDR3 is 13 amino acids long. The ends were cut back, 2 bases at V and 5 bases at J, with 6 bases in the middle. Germline CDR1 reads WSHSY; CDR2 reads SAAADI. The CDR3 here is CASSEEGNEKLFF. In DNA form, the CDR3 reads TGCGCCAGCAGTGAGGAGGGAAATGAAAAACTGTTTTTT.

The rearrangement links TRBV2 to TRBJ1-4; a weak D match, TRBD1 (5 bases). The CDR3 has 12 residues. In germline, CDR1 is SNHLY, CDR2 FYNNEI. Trimming shortened V by 7 bases and J by 4 bases, and 7 bases separated the two germline ends. The CDR3 region has the DNA TGTGCCAGCACAGGGCTTAATGAAAAACTGTTTTTT. This codes for CASTGLNEKLFF.

With regard to this clone: This may arise from a read error, as a much more abundant clone is one base away. The rearrangement links TRBV4-2 to TRBJ2-5; a weak D match, TRBD2 (5 bases). Trimming cost V 4 bases and J 5 bases, with 5 bases left between them. The V gene's germline CDR1 is LGHNA and CDR2 YNFKEQ. The CDR3 length is 11 residues. The CDR3 sequence is CASSPGETQYF. CDR3 bases: TGTGCCAGCAGCCCGGGGGAGACCCAGTACTTC.

This sequence joins TRBV24-1 and TRBJ2-1; D remains unclear. The CDR3 extends over 15 amino acids. Looked up from germline, CDR1 is KGHDR and CDR2 is SFDVKD. Trimming took off 2 bases at V and 8 bases at J, with 15 bases between the two ends. The CDR3 is CATSDSRDPADEQFF. The CDR3 DNA reads TGTGCCACCAGTGATTCCCGAGACCCGGCGGATGAGCAGTTCTTC.

The chain links TRBV12-3 or TRBV12-4 to TRBJ1-2, with TRBD1 as a possible D gene (5 bases). This CDR3 region has 13 residues. Trimming pared 4 bases from V and 6 bases from J, leaving 12 bases between. Here the CDR3 reads CASSSPQANGYTF. CDR3 in DNA: TGTGCCAGCAGTTCCCCACAGGCAAATGGCTACACCTTC.

With respect to this clone: The junction shows a germline mismatch at one end, possibly a read error. The rearrangement links TRBV7-3 to TRBJ2-5; 9 nucleotides line up with TRBD2. Per the germline V gene, CDR1 is SGHTA and CDR2 is FQGTGA. The CDR3 has 15 residues. DNA for the CDR3: TGTGCCAGCAGCCTAACGGGACTAGCTCAAGAGACCCAGTACTTC. It translates to CASSLTGLAQETQYF. Combining the CDR3 with reference TRBV7-3 and TRBJ2-5 gives the whole variable domain GAGVSQTPSNKVTEKGKYVELRCDPISGHTALYWYRQSLGQGPEFLIYFQGTGAADDSGLPNDRFFAVRPEGSVSTLKIQRTERGDSAVYLCASSLTGLAQETQYFGPGTRLLVL.

This rearrangement joins TRBV4-1 to TRBJ1-2; 9 nucleotides align to TRBD1. With 5 bases clipped from V and 4 bases from J, the junction kept 11 bases outside the gene matches. This CDR3 is built from 16 residues. Germline CDR1 reads MGHRA; CDR2 reads YSYEKL. CDR3 protein: CASSSPGQGLGYGYTF. The CDR3 bases are TGCGCCAGCAGCTCTCCGGGACAGGGTTTGGGCTATGGCTACACCTTC.

The sample holds one count of this clone. The V gene is TRBV15, the J gene TRBJ1-6, with D possibly being TRBD1 (5 bases). This CDR3 comprises 13 residues. Germline CDR1 is LNHNV and CDR2 is YYDKDF (reference sequence). V was shortened by 0 bases and J by 14 bases, with 11 bases between the two germline ends. CDR3 protein: CATSRDQGFTLHF. In nucleotides, the CDR3 is TGTGCCACCAGCAGAGATCAGGGATTCACCCTCCACTTT. The complete variable domain, with remaining parts taken from reference TRBV15 and TRBJ1-6, reads DAMVIQNPRYQVTQFGKPVTLSCSQTLNHNVMYWYQQKSSQAPKLLFHYYDKDFNNEADTPDNFQSRRPNTSFCFLDIRSPGLGDTAMYLCATSRDQGFTLHFGNGTRLTVT.

In the case of this clone: The junction shows a germline mismatch at one end, possibly a read error. The chain employs TRBV28 and TRBJ2-7; tentative D call: TRBD1 (5 bases). The CDR3 sequence is 11 residues long. CDR1 and CDR2 (germline): MDHEN, SYDVKM. This CDR3 is CASSLNTGIHF. The CDR3 DNA follows: TGTGCCAGCAGTTTAAATACAGGTATTCACTTC.

This clone came up once. The CDR3 reads CASTSGDRWGVGYGYTF. The CDR3 bases are TGTGCCAGCACAAGCGGGGACAGGTGGGGGGTGGGGTATGGCTACACCTTC. V gene TRBV28 combines with J gene TRBJ1-2; 8 bases are shared with TRBD1. The germline gives CDR1 MDHEN, CDR2 SYDVKM. There are 17 residues in the CDR3. The trim removed 7 bases at V and 5 bases at J, leaving 18 bases unmatched.